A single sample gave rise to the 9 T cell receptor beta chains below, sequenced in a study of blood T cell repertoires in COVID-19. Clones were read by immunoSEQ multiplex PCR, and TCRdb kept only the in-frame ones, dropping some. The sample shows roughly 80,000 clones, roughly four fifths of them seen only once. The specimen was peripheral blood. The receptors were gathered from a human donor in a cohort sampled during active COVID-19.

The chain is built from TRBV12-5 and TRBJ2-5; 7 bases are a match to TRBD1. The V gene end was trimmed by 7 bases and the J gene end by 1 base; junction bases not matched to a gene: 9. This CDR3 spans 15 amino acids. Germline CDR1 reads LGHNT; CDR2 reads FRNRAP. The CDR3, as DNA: TGTGCTAGTGCCTTGGGACAGCAAAGCCAAGAGACCCAGTACTTC. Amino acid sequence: CASALGQQSQETQYF.

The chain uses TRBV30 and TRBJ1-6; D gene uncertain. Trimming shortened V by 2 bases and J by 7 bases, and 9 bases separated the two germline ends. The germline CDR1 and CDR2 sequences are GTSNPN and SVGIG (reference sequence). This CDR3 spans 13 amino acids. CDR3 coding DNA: TGTGCCTGGAGTCCTTCGCGGAATTCACCCCTCCACTTT. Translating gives CAWSPSRNSPLHF.

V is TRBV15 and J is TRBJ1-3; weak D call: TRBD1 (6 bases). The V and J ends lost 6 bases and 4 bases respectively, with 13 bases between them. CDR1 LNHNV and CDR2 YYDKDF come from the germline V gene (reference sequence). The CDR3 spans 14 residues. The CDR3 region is CATRNRASGNTIYF. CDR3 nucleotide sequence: TGTGCCACCAGGAACAGGGCTTCAGGAAACACCATATATTTT.

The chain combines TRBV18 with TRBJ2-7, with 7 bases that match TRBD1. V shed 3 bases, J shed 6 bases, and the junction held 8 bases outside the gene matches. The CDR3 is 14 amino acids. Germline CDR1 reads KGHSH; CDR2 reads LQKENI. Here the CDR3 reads CASSPRRAGGEQYF. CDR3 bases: TGTGCCAGCTCACCGCGACGGGCAGGGGGCGAGCAGTACTTC.

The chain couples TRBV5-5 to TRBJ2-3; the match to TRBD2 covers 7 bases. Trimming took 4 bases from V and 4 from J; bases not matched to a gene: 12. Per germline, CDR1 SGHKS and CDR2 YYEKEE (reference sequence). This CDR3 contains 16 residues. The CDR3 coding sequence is TGTGCCAGCAGCCTGACCGGCGGGGGATATCCAGATACGCAGTATTTT. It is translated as CASSLTGGGYPDTQYF.

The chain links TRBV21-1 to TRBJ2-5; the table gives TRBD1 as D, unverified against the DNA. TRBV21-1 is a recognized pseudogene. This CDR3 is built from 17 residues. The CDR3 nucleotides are TGTGCCAGCAGCAAAGGAAGCGGACAGGGTCGAGGGGAGACCCAGTACTTC. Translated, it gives CASSKGSGQGRGETQYF.

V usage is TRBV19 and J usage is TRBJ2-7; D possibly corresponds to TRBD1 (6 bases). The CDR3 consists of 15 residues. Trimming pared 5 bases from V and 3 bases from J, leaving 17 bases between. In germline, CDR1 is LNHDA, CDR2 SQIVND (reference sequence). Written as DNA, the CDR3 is TGTGCCAGTAGTCCCAGGGGTAGACGGAACTACGAGCAGTACTTC. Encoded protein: CASSPRGRRNYEQYF.

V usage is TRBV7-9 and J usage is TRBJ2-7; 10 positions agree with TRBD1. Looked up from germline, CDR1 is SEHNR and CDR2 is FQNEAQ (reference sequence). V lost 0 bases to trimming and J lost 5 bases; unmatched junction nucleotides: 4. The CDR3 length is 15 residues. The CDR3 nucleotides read TGTGCCAGCAGCTTAGCCGGGACAGGGGCCCACGAGCAGTACTTC. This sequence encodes CASSLAGTGAHEQYF.

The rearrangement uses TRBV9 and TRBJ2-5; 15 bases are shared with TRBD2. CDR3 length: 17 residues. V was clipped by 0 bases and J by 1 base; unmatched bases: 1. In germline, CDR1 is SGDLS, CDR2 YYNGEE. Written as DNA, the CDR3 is TGTGCCAGCAGCGTAGGGGGACTAGCGGGGGGCCAAGAGACCCAGTACTTC. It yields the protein CASSVGGLAGGQETQYF.